This TCR beta chain was documented in a study of blood T cell repertoires in COVID-19. Study as a whole: The United States, Italy and Spain provided the acute and convalescent COVID-19 samples. PBMCs, B-cell-depleted T cells, or T cells provided the cDNA or gDNA that made up the material.

This CDR3 comprises 13 residues. Germline lookup yields CDR1 LNHDA and CDR2 SQIVND (reference sequence). V dropped 2 bases and J dropped 2 bases, with 7 bases sitting between them. In the original workflow: Quantification of nucleated cells was approximated via reference gene primer amplification. Method: immunoSEQ multiplex PCR; TCRdb's copy keeps in-frame clones and lacks some. V and J calls and clone size come straight from that table; D and trimming were deduced from the DNA. This table holds 150,000 or so clones, 85% to 90% found once. As concerns this clone: In the same sample, other DNA sequences code for this CDR3.

The receptor was derived from a young man with acute or convalescent COVID-19. The chain recombines TRBV19 with TRBJ2-7, with D maybe TRBD1 (6 bases). Material: peripheral blood. CDR3 DNA: TGTGCCAGTAGTATAACAGGGACCTACGAGCAGTACTTC. Translated: CASSITGTYEQYF.